The text below deals with one T cell receptor (beta chain). The antigen remains undetermined. The table came from immunoSEQ multiplex PCR; TCRdb's copy has only in-frame clones and leaves some out. The table has 90,000 to 150,000 clones, 90% to 95% seen once. The data originate from a study of graft-versus-host responses after intestinal transplantation. CDR3 length equals 16 residues. V was pared by 3 bases and J by 5 bases, with 17 bases between. CDR1 LNHDA and CDR2 SQIVND come from the germline V gene (reference sequence). Sequencing used unstimulated CD8+ T cells sorted from spleen or lymph node cells, obtained before intestinal transplant. J is TRBJ2-1 and V is TRBV19; D may correspond to TRBD1 or TRBD2 (5 bases each). This receptor was obtained from a human donor who received an intestinal transplant. CDR3 residues: CASSIPRARGDNEQFF. DNA of the CDR3: TGTGCCAGTAGTATCCCCCGTGCCCGAGGGGACAATGAGCAGTTCTTC.